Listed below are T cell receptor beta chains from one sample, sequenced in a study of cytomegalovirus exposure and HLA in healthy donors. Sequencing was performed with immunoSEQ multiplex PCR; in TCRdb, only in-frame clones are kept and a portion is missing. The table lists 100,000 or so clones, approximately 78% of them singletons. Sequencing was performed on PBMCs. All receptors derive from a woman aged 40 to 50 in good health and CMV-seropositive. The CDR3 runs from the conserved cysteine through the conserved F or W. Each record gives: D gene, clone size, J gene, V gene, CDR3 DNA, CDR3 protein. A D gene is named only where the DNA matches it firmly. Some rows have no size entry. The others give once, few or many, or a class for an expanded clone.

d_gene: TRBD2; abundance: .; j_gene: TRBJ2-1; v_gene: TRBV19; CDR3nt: TGTGCCAGTAGTGTGGGACTAGCTACCTACAATGAGCAGTTCTTC; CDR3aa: CASSVGLATYNEQFF
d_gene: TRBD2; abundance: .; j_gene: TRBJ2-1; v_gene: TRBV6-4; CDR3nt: TGTGCCAGCAGTGTTTCTAGCGGGAGCGATGAGCAGTTCTTC; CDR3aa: CASSVSSGSDEQFF
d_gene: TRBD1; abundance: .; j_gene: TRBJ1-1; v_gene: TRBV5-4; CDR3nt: TGTGCCAGCAGCAAACAGGGGAGTGAAGCTTTCTTT; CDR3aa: CASSKQGSEAFF
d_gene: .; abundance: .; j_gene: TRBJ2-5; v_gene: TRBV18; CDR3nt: TGTGCCAGCTCACCCTACCAAGAGACCCAGTACTTC; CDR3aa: CASSPYQETQYF
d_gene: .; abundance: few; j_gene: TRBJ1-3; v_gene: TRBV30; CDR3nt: TGTGCCTGGAGTTCTTTAGTGTCTTATGGAAACACCATATATTTT; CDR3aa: CAWSSLVSYGNTIYF
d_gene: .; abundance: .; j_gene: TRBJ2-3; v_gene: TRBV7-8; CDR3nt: TGTGCCAGCACCCCCGGGGAGGTTGAGGATACGCAGTATTTT; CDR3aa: CASTPGEVEDTQYF
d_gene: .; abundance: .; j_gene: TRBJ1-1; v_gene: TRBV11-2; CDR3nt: TGTGCCAGCAGCCTCGACTCAGGGGTAAGGGTAGCTTTCTTT; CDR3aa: CASSLDSGVRVAFF
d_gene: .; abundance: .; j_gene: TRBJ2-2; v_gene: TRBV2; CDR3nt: TGTGCCAGCAGCATCGACAGGACCGGGGAGCTGTTTTTT; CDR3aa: CASSIDRTGELFF
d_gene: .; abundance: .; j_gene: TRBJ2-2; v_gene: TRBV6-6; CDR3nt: TGTGCCAGCAGTTACTCACGAGACACCGGGGAGCTGTTTTTT; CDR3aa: CASSYSRDTGELFF
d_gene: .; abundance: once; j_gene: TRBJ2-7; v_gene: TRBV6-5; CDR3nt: TGTGCCAGCAGTTACTCGAGACAAACCTACGAGCAGTACTTC; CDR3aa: CASSYSRQTYEQYF
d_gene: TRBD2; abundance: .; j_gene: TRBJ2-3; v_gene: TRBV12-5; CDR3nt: TGTGCTAGTGGTTTGGTACCCATTCTAGCGGGAGGGCCAGACACAGATACGCAGTATTTT; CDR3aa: CASGLVPILAGGPDTDTQYF
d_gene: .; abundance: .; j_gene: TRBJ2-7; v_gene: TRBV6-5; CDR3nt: TGTGCCAGCAGTTACGGAGGGGACGCCGCCTACGAGCAGTACTTC; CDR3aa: CASSYGGDAAYEQYF
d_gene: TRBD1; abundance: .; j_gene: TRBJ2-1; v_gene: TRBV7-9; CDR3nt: TGTGCCAGCAGCAGGGGACAGGACAATGAGCAGTTCTTC; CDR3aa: CASSRGQDNEQFF
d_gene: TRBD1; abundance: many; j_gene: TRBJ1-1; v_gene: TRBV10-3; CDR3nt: TGTGCCATCAGTGACCCGGGACAGGGGTACACTGAAGCTTTCTTT; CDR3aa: CAISDPGQGYTEAFF
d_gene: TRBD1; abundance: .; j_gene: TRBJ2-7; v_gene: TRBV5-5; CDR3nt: TGTGCCAGCAGCCACCCAGGGGGCGGCGAGCAGTACTTC; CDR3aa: CASSHPGGGEQYF
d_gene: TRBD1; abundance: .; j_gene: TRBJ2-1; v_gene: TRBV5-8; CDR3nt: TGTGCCAGCAGCTTGGAACAGGGGTATGAGCAGTTCTTC; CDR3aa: CASSLEQGYEQFF
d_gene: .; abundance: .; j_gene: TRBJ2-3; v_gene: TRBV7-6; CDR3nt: TGTGCCAGCAGCTCCCGAAGACTAGGGTCGGATACGCAGTATTTT; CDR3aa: CASSSRRLGSDTQYF
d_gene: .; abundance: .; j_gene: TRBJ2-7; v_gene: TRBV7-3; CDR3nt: TGTGCCAGCAGCTTAGATCCGACTAGACCCTACGAGCAGTACTTC; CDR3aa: CASSLDPTRPYEQYF
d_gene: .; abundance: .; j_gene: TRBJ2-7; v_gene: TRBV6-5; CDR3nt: TGTGCCAGCAGCCTTGGAGGAGAGAACGGCTACGAGCAGTACTTC; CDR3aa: CASSLGGENGYEQYF
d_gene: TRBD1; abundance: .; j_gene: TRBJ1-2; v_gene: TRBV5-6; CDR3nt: TGTGCCAGCAGCCCCACAGGGGTTGTCGGCTACACCTTC; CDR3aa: CASSPTGVVGYTF
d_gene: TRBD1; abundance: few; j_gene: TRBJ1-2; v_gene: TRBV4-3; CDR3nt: TGCGCCAGCAGCCAAGATTCCGGGACAGGCTATGGCTACACCTTC; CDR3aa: CASSQDSGTGYGYTF
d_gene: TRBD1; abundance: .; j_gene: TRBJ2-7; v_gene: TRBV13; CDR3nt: TGTGCCAGCAGCTTTGGACAGGGAGCCCACGAGCAGTACTTC; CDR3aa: CASSFGQGAHEQYF
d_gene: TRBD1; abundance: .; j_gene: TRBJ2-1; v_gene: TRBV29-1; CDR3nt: TGCAGCGCCGGGACAGGGCTATCATTTGAGCAGTTCTTC; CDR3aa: CSAGTGLSFEQFF
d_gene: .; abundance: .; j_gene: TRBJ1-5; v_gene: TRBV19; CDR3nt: TGTGCCAGTAGTACCCAAGGGGGTAGCAATCAGCCCCAGCATTTT; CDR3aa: CASSTQGGSNQPQHF
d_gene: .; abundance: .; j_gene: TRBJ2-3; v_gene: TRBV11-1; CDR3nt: TGTGCCAGCAGCCCTCGACACCTCATCACAGATACGCAGTATTTT; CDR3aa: CASSPRHLITDTQYF
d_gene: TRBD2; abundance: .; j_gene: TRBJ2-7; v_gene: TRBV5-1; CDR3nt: TGCGCCAGCAGCTTGGGGCGCGGGAGGATCTACGAGCAGTACTTC; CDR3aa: CASSLGRGRIYEQYF
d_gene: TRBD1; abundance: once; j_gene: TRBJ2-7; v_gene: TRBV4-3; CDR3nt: TGCGCCAGCAGCCCCGGGACAGGGGGCTACGAGCAGTACTTC; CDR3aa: CASSPGTGGYEQYF
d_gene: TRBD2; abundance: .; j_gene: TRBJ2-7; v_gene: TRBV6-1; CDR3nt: TGTGCCAGCAGTGTAGCGGGAGAACAGTACGAGCAGTACTTC; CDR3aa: CASSVAGEQYEQYF
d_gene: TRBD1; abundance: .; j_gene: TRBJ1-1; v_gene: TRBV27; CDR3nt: TGTGCCAGCGGACTGGACAGGGATCTAGCTTTCTTT; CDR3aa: CASGLDRDLAFF
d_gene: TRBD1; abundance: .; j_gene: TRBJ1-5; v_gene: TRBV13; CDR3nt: TGTGCCAGCAGCTCCCGGACAGGGATTAATCAGCCCCAGCATTTT; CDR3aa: CASSSRTGINQPQHF
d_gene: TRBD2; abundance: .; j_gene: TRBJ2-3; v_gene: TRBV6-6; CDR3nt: TGTGCCAGCAGCCTCCCTAACGGGAGGGCCGAAGATACGCAGTATTTT; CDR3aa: CASSLPNGRAEDTQYF
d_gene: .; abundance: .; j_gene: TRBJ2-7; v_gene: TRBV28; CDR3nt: TGTGCCAGCAGCCACTACGAGCAGTACTTC; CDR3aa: CASSHYEQYF
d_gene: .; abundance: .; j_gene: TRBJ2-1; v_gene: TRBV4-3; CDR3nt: TGCGCCAGCAGCCAAGGGCACAGGTATACCTACAATGAGCAGTTCTTC; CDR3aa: CASSQGHRYTYNEQFF
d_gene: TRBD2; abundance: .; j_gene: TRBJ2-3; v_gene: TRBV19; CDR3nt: TGTGCCACTAGCGGAGCCCCTCCCGCAGATACGCAGTATTTT; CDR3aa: CATSGAPPADTQYF
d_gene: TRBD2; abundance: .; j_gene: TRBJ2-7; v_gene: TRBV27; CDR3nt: TGTGCCAGCAGTTTACTAGCGGGAGGGCACGAGCAGTACTTC; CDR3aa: CASSLLAGGHEQYF
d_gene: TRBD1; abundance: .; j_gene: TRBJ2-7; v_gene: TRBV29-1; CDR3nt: TGCAGCGTTGAAGAGCCGCAGGGGGCTTTCTACGAGCAGTACTTC; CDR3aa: CSVEEPQGAFYEQYF
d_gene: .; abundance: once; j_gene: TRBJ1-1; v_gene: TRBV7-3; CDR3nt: TGTGCCAGCAGCTTACTGTCGGGGGGTGAAGCTTTCTTT; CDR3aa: CASSLLSGGEAFF
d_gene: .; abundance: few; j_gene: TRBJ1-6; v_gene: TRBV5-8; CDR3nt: TGTGCCAGCAGCTTGTTAGGGGGTAGCTCACCCCTCCACTTT; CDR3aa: CASSLLGGSSPLHF
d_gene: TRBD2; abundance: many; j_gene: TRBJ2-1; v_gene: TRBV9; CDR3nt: TGTGCCAGCAGCGTAGGGGGGGGAAGCGATGAGCAGTTCTTC; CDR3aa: CASSVGGGSDEQFF
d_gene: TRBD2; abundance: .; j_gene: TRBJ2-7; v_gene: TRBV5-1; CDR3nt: TGCGCCAGCAGCTTTCGTTCCGGACTAGCGGGAGATTCCTACGAGCAGTACTTC; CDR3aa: CASSFRSGLAGDSYEQYF
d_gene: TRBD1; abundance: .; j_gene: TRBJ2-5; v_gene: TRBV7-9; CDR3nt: TGTGCCAGCAGTTACAACAGGGGGCTGGAGACCCAGTACTTC; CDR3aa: CASSYNRGLETQYF
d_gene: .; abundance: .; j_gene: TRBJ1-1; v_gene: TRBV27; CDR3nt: TGTGCCAGCAGTTTTCAATTGAACACTGAAGCTTTCTTT; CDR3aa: CASSFQLNTEAFF
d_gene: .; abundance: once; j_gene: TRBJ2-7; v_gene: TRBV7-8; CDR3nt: TGTGCCAGCAGCGACCTTCGGGGGATCATCTACGAGCAGTACTTC; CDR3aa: CASSDLRGIIYEQYF
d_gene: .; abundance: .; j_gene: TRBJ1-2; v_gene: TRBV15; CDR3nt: TGTGCCACCAGCAGAGAGGGGCAGGGTTATGGCTACACCTTC; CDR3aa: CATSREGQGYGYTF
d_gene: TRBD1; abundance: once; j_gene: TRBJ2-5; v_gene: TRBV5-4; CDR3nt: TGTGCCAGCAGCTCAACCTACAGGGGGCTAGAGACCCAGTACTTC; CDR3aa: CASSSTYRGLETQYF
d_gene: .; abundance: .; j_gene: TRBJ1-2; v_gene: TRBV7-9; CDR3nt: TGTGCCAGCAGCTTAGTATCCACAGGGAACTATGGCTACACCTTC; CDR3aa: CASSLVSTGNYGYTF
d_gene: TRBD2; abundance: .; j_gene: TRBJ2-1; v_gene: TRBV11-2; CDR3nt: TGTGCCAGCAGCTTAGGGACTAGCGGGAGGGCCGGCAATGAGCAGTTCTTC; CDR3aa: CASSLGTSGRAGNEQFF
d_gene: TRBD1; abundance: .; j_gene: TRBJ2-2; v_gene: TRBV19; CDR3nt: TGTGCCAGTAGTACCTACCGGGACAGGGGGGAGCTGTTTTTT; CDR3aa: CASSTYRDRGELFF
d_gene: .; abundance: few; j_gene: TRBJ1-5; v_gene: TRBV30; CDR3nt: TGTGCCTGGAGTCGCGGGACGACTAGCAATCAGCCCCAGCATTTT; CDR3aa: CAWSRGTTSNQPQHF
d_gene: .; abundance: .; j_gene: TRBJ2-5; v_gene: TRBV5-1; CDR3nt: TGCGCCAGCAGCTTGGCGAGTTCGGTCATAGAGACCCAGTACTTC; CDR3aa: CASSLASSVIETQYF
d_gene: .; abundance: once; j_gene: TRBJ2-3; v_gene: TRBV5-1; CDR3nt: TGCGCCAGCAGCTTACAAGAGGCCACAGATACGCAGTATTTT; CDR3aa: CASSLQEATDTQYF
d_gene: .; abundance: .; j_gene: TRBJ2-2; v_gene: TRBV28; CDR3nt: TGTGCCAGCAGGAAGACAGGTAGTGGGGAGCTGTTTTTT; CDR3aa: CASRKTGSGELFF
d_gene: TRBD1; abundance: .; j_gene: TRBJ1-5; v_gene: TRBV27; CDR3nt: TGTGCCAGCAGGGGACAGGGGGCGCAGCCCCAGCATTTT; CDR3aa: CASRGQGAQPQHF
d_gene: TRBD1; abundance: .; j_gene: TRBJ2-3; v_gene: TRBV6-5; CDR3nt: TGTGCCAGCAGTCCCGTCCGGACAGGTACGCAGTATTTT; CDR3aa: CASSPVRTGTQYF
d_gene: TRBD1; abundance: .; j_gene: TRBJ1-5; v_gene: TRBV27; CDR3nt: TGTGCCAGCACCCGCGCAGGGGGTATCGATCAGCCCCAGCATTTT; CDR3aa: CASTRAGGIDQPQHF
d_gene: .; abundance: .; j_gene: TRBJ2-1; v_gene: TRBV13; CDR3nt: TGTGCCAGCAGCCTCTCCGGGAGCTCCTACAATGAGCAGTTCTTC; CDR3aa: CASSLSGSSYNEQFF
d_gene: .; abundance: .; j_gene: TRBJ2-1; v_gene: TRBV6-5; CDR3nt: TGTGCCAGCAGCTTCCCGGGGGATGAGCAGTTCTTC; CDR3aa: CASSFPGDEQFF
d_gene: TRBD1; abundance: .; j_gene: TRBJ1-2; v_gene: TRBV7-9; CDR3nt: TGTGCCAGCAGCACCCGGACAGGGGGCACTATTCTCGGAGGCTACACCTTC; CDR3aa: CASSTRTGGTILGGYTF